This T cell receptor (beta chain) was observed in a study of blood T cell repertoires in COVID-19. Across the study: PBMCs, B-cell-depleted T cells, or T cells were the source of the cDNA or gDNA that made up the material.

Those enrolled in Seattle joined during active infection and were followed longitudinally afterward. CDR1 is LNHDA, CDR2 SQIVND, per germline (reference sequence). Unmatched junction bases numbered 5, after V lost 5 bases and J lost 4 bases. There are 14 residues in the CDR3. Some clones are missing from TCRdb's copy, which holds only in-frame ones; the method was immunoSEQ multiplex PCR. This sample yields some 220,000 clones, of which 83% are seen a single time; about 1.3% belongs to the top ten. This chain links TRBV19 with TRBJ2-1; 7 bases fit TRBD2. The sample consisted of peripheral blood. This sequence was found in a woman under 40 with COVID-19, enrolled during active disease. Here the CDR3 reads CASSFRGGYNEQFF. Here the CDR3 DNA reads TGTGCCAGTAGTTTCCGCGGGGGATACAATGAGCAGTTCTTC.